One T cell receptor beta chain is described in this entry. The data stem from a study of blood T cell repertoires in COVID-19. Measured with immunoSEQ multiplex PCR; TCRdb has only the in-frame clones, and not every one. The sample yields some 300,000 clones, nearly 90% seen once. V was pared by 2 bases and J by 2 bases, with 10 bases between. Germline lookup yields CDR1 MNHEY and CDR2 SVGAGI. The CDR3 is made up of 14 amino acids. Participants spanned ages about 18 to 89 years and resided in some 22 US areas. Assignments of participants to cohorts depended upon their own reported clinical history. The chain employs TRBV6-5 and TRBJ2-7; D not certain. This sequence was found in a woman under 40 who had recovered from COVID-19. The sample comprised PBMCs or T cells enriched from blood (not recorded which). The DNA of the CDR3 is TGTGCCAGCAGTTACACTCCCTACCCCTACGAGCAGTACTTC. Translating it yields CASSYTPYPYEQYF.